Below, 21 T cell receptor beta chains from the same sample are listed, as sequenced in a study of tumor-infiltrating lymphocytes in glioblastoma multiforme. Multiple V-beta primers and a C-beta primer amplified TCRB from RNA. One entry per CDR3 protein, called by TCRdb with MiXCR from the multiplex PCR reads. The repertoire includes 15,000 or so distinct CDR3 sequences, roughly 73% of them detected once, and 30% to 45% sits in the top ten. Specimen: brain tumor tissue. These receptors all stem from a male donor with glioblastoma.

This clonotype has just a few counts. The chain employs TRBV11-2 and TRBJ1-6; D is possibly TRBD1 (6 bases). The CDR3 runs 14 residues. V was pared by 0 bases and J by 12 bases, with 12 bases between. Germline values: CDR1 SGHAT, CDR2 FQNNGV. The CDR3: CASSLEPGALPLHF. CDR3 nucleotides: TGTGCCAGCAGCTTAGAACCAGGGGCTTTACCCCTCCACTTT.

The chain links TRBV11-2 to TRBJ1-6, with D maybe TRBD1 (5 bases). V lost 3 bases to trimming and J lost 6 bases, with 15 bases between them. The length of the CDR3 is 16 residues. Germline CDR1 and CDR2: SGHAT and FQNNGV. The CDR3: CASSLSRGRSNSPLHF. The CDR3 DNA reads TGTGCCAGCAGCTTGAGTCGGGGACGGAGTAATTCACCCCTCCACTTT. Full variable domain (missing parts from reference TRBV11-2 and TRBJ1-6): EAGVAQSPRYKIIEKRQSVAFWCNPISGHATLYWYQQILGQGPKLLIQFQNNGVVDDSQLPKDRFSAERLKGVDSTLKIQPAKLEDSAVYLCASSLSRGRSNSPLHFGNGTRLTVT.

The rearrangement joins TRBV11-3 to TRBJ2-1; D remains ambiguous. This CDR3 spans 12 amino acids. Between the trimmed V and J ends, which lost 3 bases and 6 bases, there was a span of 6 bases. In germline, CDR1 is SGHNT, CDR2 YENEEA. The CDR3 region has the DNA TGTGCCAGCAGCTTTAGGAGCAATGAGCAGTTCTTC. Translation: CASSFRSNEQFF.

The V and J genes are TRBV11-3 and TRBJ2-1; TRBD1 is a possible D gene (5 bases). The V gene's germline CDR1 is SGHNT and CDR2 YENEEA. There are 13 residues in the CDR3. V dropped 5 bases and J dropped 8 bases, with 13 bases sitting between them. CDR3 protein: CASSRGGGHEQFF. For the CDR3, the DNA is TGTGCCAGCAGCAGGGGCGGTGGCCATGAGCAGTTCTTC.

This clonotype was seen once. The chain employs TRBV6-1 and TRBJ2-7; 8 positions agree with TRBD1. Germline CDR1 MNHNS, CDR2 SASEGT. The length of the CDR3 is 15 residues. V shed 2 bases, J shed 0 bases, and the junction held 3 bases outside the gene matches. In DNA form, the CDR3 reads TGTGCCAGCAGTGAAAAGGGGACAGGCTCCTACGAGCAGTACTTC. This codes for CASSEKGTGSYEQYF.

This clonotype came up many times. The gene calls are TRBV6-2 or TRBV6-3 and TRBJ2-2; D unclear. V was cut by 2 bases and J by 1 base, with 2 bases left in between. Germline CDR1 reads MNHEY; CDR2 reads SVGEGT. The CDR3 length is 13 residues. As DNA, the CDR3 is TGTGCCAGCAGTTACATGAACACCGGGGAGCTGTTTTTT. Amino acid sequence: CASSYMNTGELFF.

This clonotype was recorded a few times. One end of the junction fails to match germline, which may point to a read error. The CDR3 DNA follows: TGCAGCGTAGTGCCCGAACAGGGCTTCTACGAGCAGTATTTC. Its protein product is CSVVPEQGFYEQYF. V gene TRBV29-1 combines with J gene TRBJ2-7; D is possibly TRBD1 (6 bases). The CDR3 runs to 14 residues. The germline V gene encodes CDR1 SQVTM and CDR2 ANQGSEA.

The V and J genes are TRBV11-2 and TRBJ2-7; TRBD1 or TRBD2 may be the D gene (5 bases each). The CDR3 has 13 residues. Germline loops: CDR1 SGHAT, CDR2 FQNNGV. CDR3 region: CSRSSGTLRDQYF. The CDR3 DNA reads TGTTCCCGCAGCTCAGGGACCCTCAGAGATCAGTACTTC.

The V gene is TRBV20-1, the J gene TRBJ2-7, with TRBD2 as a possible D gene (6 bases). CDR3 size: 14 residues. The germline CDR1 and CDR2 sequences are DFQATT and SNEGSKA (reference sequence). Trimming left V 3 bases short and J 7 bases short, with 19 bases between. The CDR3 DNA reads TGCAGTGCTAGGGTACTAACGGGAGTTCAGGAGCAGTACTTC. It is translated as CSARVLTGVQEQYF.

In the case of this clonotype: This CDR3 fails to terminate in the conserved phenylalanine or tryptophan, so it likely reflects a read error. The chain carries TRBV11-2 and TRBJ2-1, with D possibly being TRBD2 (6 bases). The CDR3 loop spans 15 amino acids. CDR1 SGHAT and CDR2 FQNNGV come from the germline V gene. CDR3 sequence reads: CASSCGAGTLNDQFL. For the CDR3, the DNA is TGTGCCAGCAGCTGCGGCGCGGGAACCCTGAATGATCAGTTCCTC.

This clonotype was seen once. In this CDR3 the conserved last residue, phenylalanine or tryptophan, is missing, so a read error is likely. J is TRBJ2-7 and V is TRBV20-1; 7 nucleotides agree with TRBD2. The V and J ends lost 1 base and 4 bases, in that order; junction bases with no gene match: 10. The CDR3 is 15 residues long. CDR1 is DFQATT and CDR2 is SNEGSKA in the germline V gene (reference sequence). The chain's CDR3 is CSARGLVGGLYEQYM. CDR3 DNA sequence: TGCAGTGCTAGAGGGCTAGTGGGAGGGTTGTACGAGCAGTACATG.

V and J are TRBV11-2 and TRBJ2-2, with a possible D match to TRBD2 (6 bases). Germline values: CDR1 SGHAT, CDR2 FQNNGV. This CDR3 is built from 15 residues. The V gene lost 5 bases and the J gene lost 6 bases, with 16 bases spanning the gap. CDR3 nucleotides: TGTGCCAGCAGCCGGGGGAGCTCAGGTGCCGGGGAGCTGTTTTTT. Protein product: CASSRGSSGAGELFF.

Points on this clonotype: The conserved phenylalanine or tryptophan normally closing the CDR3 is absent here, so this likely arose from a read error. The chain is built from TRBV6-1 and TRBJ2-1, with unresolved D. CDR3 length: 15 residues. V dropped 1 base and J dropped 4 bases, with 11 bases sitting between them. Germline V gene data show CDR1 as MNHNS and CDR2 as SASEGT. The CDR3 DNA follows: TGTGCCAGCAGTGAAGAGGTTGTAGCATACAATGAGCAGTTCTCC. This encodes CASSEEVVAYNEQFS.

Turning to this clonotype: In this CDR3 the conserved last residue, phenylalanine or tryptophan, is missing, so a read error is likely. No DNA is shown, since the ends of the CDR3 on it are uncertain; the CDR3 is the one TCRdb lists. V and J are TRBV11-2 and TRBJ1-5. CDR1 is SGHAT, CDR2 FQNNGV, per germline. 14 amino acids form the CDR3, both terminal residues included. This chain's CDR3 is CASSMAGGTQPQRS.

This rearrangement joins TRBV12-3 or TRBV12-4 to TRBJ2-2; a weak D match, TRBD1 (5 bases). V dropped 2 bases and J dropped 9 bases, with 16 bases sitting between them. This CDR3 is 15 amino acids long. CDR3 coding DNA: TGTGCCAGCAGTTTAAGGCAGGGTAGGACCTGGGAGCTGTTTTTT. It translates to CASSLRQGRTWELFF.

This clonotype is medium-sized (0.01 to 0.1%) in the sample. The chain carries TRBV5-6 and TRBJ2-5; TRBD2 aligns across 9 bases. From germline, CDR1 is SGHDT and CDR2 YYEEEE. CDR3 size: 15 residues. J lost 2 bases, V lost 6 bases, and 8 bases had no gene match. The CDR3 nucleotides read TGTGCCAGCACCCACGCGGGAGGGACACAAGAGACCCAGTACTTC. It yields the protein CASTHAGGTQETQYF. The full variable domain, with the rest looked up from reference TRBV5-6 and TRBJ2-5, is DAGVTQSPTHLIKTRGQQVTLRCSPKSGHDTVSWYQQALGQGPQFIFQYYEEEERQRGNFPDRFSGHQFPNYSSELNVNALLLGDSALYLCASTHAGGTQETQYFGPGTRLLVL.

CDR3: CASSDGTTDTQYF. DNA for the CDR3: TGTGCCAGCAGCGACGGGACCACAGATACGCAGTATTTT. The genes are TRBV11-2 and TRBJ2-3; either TRBD1 or TRBD2 may supply D (5 bases each). The CDR3 loop spans 13 amino acids. Germline V gene data show CDR1 as SGHAT and CDR2 as FQNNGV. Trimming stripped 5 bases from V and 2 bases from J, with 8 bases between.

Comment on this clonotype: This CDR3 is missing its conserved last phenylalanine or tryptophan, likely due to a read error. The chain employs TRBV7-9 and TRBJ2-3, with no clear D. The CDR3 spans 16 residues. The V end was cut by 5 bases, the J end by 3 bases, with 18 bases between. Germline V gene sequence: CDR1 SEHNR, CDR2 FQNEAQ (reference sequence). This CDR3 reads CASSIPESSETDTQYL. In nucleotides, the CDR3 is TGTGCCAGCAGCATACCCGAATCGTCAGAGACAGATACGCAGTATCTT.

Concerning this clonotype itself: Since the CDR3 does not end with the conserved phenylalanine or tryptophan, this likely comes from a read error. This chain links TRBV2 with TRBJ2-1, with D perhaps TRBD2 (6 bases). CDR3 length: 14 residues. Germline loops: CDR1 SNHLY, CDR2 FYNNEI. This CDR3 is CTSKKRGTDNEQFL. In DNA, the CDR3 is TGTACCAGCAAAAAACGGGGGACTGACAATGAGCAGTTCTTA.

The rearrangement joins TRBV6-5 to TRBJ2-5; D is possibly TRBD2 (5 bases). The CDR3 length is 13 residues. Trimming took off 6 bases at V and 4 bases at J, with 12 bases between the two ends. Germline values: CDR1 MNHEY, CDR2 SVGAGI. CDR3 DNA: TGTGCCAGCAGCCTTTCAGAGGGAGAGACCCAGTACTTC. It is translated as CASSLSEGETQYF.

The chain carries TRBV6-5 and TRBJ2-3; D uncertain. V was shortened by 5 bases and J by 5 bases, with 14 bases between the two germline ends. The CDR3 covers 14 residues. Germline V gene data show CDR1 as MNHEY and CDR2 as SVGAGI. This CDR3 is CASSPSPRGDTQYF. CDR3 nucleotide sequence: TGTGCCAGCAGTCCCTCCCCTCGAGGAGATACGCAGTATTTT.